The present TCR beta chain was sequenced within a study of identical twins (dated by TCRdb to 2016 to 2017). Background on the whole study: TCR alpha and beta repertoires from monozygotic twins, unrelated adults of various ages and cord blood were deep-sequenced to test whether fetal clonotypes persist. To rule out contamination, replicate twin experiments were performed at different times with different library preparation protocols. Results and caveats for the whole study, not just this receptor: Zero-insertion analyses could be partly confounded by invariant T cells such as MAIT and iNKT, although diverse VJ usage argued against such confounding for most clonotypes. Fewer insertions were carried by abundant cord blood beta clonotypes, a similar but weaker trend appeared in young adult naive repertoires, and no such trend appeared in memory repertoires. In monozygotic twins, recombination models systematically underestimated out-of-frame TCR alpha sharing, but the models matched the sharing seen between unrelated individuals. Compared with coincidental sharing between unrelated individuals, out-of-frame TCR alpha sequences shared between twins showed an excess of sequences with low generation probability. Because the same donors could not be followed over many years, conclusions were based on cross-sectional statistical analysis. The excess sharing between twins in beta out-of-frame sequences was weaker because fewer shared sequences reduced the signal-to-noise ratio.

Many counts were recorded for this clonotype. No antigen is known for it. Per-base qualities were not stored, and no clone one base away is much larger. Libraries were built with 5' RACE. Sequencing was carried out with an Illumina HiSeq 2000. Template switching added a universal primer binding site, and the final cDNA carried a unique molecular identifier that allowed TCR cDNA molecules to be counted accurately. First-strand cDNA for TCR alpha and beta chains was synthesized from specific primers in the conserved constant-segment region. To control for contamination, every cDNA library was double barcoded, receiving both a SMART-Mk sample barcode and Illumina barcodes. TruSeq adapter sequences, together with Illumina sample barcodes, were added in two successive PCR steps. The Illumina HiSeq platform was used with custom primers to sequence TCR alpha and beta cDNA libraries. Concerning the study's data processing: MiGEC was used to process raw reads and extract unique molecular identifiers, and MiXCR was used to find CDR3 positions. Recombination models were inferred per individual with the repgenHMM and IGoR tools using an EM algorithm. Shared clonotypes were analyzed with the tcR package in R, and sharing was normalized by the product of cloneset sizes. To study raw recombination free of thymic and clonal selection effects, out-of-frame nonproductive sequences were analyzed. The public sequencing data were trimmed at Q25 with fastp and processed into clonotypes with MiXCR by TCRdb, which kept only in-frame beta chains. Rows are combined by CDR3 protein, so each entry shows the most common genes and DNA. In this record, the V and J calls reflect TCRdb's handling and not the investigators' own analysis. The sample table shows some 660,000 distinct CDR3 sequences, and roughly 8% are seen once. 0.98% of the sample belongs to the ten largest clones.

From the cysteine through the phenylalanine, the CDR3 covers 14 amino acids. CDR3 DNA is the only sequence kept; it has 42 bases, read in frame from the first base. V is clipped by 4 bases and J by 3 bases, and the sequence between their germline boundaries is 11 bases long. The germline V gene gives CDR1 as SGHRS and CDR2 as YFSETQ. Only healthy Caucasian donors were included. The twin cohort consisted of three pairs of female monozygotic twins, all aged roughly 18 to 29 years. Peripheral blood mononuclear cells were used as the source from which RNA for TCR libraries was isolated. These data also formed part of another study, on yellow fever vaccine responses in identical twins. Reported in the second study: The T cell response to vaccination in identical twins was reported by the authors to appear partly convergent and partly personalized. Focusing on identical twins, the study followed the T cell clones that responded to the vaccine, and did so with precision.

The sequence was obtained from a woman aged 18-30 years in good health. The sequencing sample was made of PBMCs. The chain uses TRBV5-1 and TRBJ2-1, with the D segment identity uncertain. At the DNA level, the sequence is TGCGCCAGCAGCCTTGACTCACACTACAATGAGCAGTTCTTC. It is translated as CASSLDSHYNEQFF.